This TCR beta chain was sequenced in a study of PD-1 blockade in classical Hodgkin lymphoma (dated by TCRdb to 2020 to 2022). Notes on the research overall: Nivolumab dosing was 3 mg/kg intravenously every 2 weeks, continuing until either disease progression or unacceptable toxicity. A peripheral blood immune signature of response to PD-1 blockade in classical Hodgkin lymphoma was defined using TCR beta sequencing and CyTOF.

Overall study results and their limits: Among trial patients, those achieving complete response had baseline diversity similar to that of newly diagnosed patients, while diversity was significantly lower in partial responders and progressors. Lower diversity was seen in patients whose nivolumab began less than 1 year after ASCT, and these patients were left out of later analyses so that immune reconstitution would not confound the results. Baseline TCR diversity was reported to be lower in newly diagnosed patients than in healthy donors and to be lower still in relapsed/refractory patients. CD4+ but not CD8+ TCR diversity rose significantly by C4D1 (p=0.0027 vs p=0.16), most apparent in complete responders (p=0.02). The study covered only a single clinical trial cohort, and the causes of the repertoire differences, possibly disease activity or prior therapy, were still not defined.

The meaning of the sample's time point label: cycle 4 day 1 (C4D1), after 6 weeks of nivolumab. Every trial patient had relapsed after autologous stem cell transplantation, and cohorts A, B and C differed in prior brentuximab vedotin exposure. The trial cohort included fewer than 60 patients with relapsed/refractory classical Hodgkin lymphoma, and each patient had a best overall response of complete response, partial response or progressive disease. Trial patients were treated with single-agent nivolumab in the multi-cohort phase II CheckMate 205 trial. Best overall response was determined by an independent review committee according to the 2007 International Working Group response criteria. Trial PBMCs were collected immediately before nivolumab initiation (C1D1) and during therapy at cycle 2 day 1 and cycle 4 day 1. After peripheral blood was drawn into 8 mL Vacutainer Cell Preparation Tubes, PBMCs were isolated by centrifugation and then cryopreserved.

In its sample, this clone was seen once. Which antigen it targets is not known. Per-base qualities were not stored, and no clone one base away is much larger. Genomic DNA was isolated using the Qiagen DNeasy kit from unsorted PBMCs as well as from negatively selected CD4+ and CD8+ fractions. Using primers that anneal to V and J segments, immunoSEQ multiplex PCR amplified the TCR beta CDR3 regions. A synthetic immune receptor repertoire was used to minimize amplification bias, and any remaining bias was removed computationally after sequencing. The paper's processing steps were these. Repertoire diversity was quantified as the Shannon entropy index using custom Python scripts. Unsorted, CD4+ and CD8+ repertoires were analyzed separately, except for combined analyses in which CD4+ and CD8+ sequences were merged in silico. Clonal expansion was defined as a frequency increase of at least 2-fold after treatment compared with C1D1, and clones undetected at baseline were assigned a pseudocount of 0.5. Clones with 0 or 1 copy at C1D1 were classified as singleton clones, and clones with 2 or more copies were classified as non-singleton clones. By matching protein sequences in sorted samples from the same patient, clones expanded in unsorted samples were annotated as CD4+, CD8+ or unknown. Wilcoxon tests on paired samples were used to test diversity changes from C1D1 to C4D1. As stored in TCRdb, this immuneACCESS dataset retains in-frame rearrangements with V and J assigned. A fraction of the clones does not appear; measured against another copy, unresolved V genes explain less than half of the discrepancy, and the remainder lacks a known reason. Clone size and V and J calls were adopted from that table, with D and trimming inferred from the DNA. This sample holds tens of thousands of clones; almost 85% were observed only once. Together, the top ten hold 18% of the sample.

This receptor was identified in a human donor with classical Hodgkin lymphoma. The sample consisted of peripheral blood mononuclear cells (PBMCs), taken before the fourth cycle of nivolumab.

Here the CDR3 is given as CASSEGGTYSGNTIYF. The nucleotide sequence reads TGTGCCAGCAGTGAAGGAGGCACTTACTCTGGAAACACCATATATTTT. This receptor chain uses TRBV6-1 and TRBJ1-3; the D gene cannot be named for sure. The CDR3 measures 16 amino acids from cysteine to phenylalanine. Of the read, only the CDR3 DNA is kept; its 48 bases are in frame from base 1. CDR1 and CDR2, per the germline V gene, are MNHNS and SASEGT. V was cut back by 1 base and J by 0 bases, leaving a gap of 10 bases between them.